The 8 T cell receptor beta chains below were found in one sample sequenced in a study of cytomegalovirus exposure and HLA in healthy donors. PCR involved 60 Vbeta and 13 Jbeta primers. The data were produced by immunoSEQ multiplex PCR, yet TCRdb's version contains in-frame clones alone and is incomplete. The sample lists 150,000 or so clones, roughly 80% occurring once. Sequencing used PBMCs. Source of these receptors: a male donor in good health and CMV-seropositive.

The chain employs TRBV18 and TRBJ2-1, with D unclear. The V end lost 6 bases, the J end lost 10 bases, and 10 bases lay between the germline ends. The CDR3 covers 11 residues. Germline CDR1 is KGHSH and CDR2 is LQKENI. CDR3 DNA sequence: TGTGCCAGCTCCCCCAAACAGGAGCAGTTCTTC. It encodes CASSPKQEQFF. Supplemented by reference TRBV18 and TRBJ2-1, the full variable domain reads NAGVMQNPRHLVRRRGQEARLRCSPMKGHSHVYWYRQLPEEGLKFMVYLQKENIIDESGMPKERFSAEFPKEGPSILRIQQVVRGDSAAYFCASSPKQEQFFGPGTRLTVL.

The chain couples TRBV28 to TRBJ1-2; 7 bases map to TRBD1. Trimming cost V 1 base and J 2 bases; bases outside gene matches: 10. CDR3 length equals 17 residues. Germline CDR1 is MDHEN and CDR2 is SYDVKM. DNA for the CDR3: TGTGCCAGCAGTTTATCCGGGAGGGCAGGGGGGAACTATGGCTACACCTTC. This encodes CASSLSGRAGGNYGYTF.

The CDR3 bases are TGTGCCAGCAGCTTAAGGCAGGCGAACAACTCACCCCTCCACTTT. It translates to CASSLRQANNSPLHF. V gene TRBV11-2 combines with J gene TRBJ1-6; no definite D call. The CDR3 runs 15 residues. Looked up from germline, CDR1 is SGHAT and CDR2 is FQNNGV. The ends were cut back, 2 bases at V and 10 bases at J, with 15 bases in the middle.

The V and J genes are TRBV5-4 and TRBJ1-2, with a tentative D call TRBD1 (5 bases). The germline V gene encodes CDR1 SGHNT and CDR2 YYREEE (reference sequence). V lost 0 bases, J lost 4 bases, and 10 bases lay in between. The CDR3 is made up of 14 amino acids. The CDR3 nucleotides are TGTGCCAGCAGCTTGGGCAGGGAAGGCTATGGCTACACCTTC. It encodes CASSLGREGYGYTF. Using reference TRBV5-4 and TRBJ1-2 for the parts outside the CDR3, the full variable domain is ETGVTQSPTHLIKTRGQQVTLRCSSQSGHNTVSWYQQALGQGPQFIFQYYREEENGRGNFPPRFSGLQFPNYSSELNVNALELDDSALYLCASSLGREGYGYTFGSGTRLTVV.

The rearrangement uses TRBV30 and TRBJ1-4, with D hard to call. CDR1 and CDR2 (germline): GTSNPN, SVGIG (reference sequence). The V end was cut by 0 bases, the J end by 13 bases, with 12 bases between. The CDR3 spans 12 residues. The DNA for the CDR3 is TGTGCCTGGAGTGTACTTAGCTCGGGACTGTTTTTT. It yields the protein CAWSVLSSGLFF. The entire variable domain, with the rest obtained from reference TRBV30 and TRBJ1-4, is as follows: SQTIHQWPATLVQPVGSPLSLECTVEGTSNPNLYWYRQAAGRGLQLLFYSVGIGQISSEVPQNLSASRPQDRQFILSSKKLLLSDSGFYLCAWSVLSSGLFFGSGTQLSVL.

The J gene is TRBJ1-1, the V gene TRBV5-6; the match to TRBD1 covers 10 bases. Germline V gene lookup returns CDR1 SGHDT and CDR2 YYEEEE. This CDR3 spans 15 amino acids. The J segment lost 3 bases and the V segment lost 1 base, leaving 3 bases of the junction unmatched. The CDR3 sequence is CASSLPDRGYTEAFF. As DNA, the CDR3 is TGTGCCAGCAGCTTGCCGGACAGGGGGTACACTGAAGCTTTCTTT.

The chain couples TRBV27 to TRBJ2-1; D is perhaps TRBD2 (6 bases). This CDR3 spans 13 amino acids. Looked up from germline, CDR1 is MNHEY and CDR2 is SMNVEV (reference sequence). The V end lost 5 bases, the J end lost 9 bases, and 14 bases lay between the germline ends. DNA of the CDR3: TGTGCCAGCAGTCCTCCCTCTAGCGCTGAGCAGTTCTTC. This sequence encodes CASSPPSSAEQFF.

CDR3 protein: CAGFGGHGTGISGELFF. The CDR3, as DNA: TGTGCCGGATTCGGTGGTCACGGGACAGGGATTTCCGGGGAGCTGTTTTTT. This sequence joins TRBV2 and TRBJ2-2; 9 nucleotides align to TRBD1. Germline values: CDR1 SNHLY, CDR2 FYNNEI. The CDR3 is 17 residues long. V shed 11 bases, J shed 6 bases, and the junction held 19 bases outside the gene matches.